This TCR beta chain was captured in a study of T cells in Graves' hyperthyroidism and ophthalmopathy. General study results and limits: Ophthalmopathy, as predicted by the model, came a median 6.5 months after the prediction.

From RNA transcripts, TCR beta CDR3 regions were amplified. HTBI primers were the set used in a first-round RT-PCR of the TCR CDR3. TCRdb processed the multiplex PCR reads anew with MiXCR; each CDR3 protein has one entry. The sample shows 370,000 or so distinct CDR3 sequences, 15% to 18% of them seen only once. The V end was cut by 2 bases, the J end by 6 bases, with 11 bases between. From germline, CDR1 is GTSNPN and CDR2 SVGIG (reference sequence). The CDR3 contains 14 residues. This clonotype was observed many times. Its cognate antigen is unknown. The receptor comes from a woman under 30 with Graves' hyperthyroidism that later progressed to Graves' ophthalmopathy. The chain recombines TRBV30 with TRBJ1-6; weak D call: TRBD1 (6 bases). Sequenced input: blood. The CDR3 region is CAWSITGSNSPLHF. CDR3 nucleotides: TGTGCCTGGAGTATTACAGGGAGTAATTCACCCCTCCACTTT.